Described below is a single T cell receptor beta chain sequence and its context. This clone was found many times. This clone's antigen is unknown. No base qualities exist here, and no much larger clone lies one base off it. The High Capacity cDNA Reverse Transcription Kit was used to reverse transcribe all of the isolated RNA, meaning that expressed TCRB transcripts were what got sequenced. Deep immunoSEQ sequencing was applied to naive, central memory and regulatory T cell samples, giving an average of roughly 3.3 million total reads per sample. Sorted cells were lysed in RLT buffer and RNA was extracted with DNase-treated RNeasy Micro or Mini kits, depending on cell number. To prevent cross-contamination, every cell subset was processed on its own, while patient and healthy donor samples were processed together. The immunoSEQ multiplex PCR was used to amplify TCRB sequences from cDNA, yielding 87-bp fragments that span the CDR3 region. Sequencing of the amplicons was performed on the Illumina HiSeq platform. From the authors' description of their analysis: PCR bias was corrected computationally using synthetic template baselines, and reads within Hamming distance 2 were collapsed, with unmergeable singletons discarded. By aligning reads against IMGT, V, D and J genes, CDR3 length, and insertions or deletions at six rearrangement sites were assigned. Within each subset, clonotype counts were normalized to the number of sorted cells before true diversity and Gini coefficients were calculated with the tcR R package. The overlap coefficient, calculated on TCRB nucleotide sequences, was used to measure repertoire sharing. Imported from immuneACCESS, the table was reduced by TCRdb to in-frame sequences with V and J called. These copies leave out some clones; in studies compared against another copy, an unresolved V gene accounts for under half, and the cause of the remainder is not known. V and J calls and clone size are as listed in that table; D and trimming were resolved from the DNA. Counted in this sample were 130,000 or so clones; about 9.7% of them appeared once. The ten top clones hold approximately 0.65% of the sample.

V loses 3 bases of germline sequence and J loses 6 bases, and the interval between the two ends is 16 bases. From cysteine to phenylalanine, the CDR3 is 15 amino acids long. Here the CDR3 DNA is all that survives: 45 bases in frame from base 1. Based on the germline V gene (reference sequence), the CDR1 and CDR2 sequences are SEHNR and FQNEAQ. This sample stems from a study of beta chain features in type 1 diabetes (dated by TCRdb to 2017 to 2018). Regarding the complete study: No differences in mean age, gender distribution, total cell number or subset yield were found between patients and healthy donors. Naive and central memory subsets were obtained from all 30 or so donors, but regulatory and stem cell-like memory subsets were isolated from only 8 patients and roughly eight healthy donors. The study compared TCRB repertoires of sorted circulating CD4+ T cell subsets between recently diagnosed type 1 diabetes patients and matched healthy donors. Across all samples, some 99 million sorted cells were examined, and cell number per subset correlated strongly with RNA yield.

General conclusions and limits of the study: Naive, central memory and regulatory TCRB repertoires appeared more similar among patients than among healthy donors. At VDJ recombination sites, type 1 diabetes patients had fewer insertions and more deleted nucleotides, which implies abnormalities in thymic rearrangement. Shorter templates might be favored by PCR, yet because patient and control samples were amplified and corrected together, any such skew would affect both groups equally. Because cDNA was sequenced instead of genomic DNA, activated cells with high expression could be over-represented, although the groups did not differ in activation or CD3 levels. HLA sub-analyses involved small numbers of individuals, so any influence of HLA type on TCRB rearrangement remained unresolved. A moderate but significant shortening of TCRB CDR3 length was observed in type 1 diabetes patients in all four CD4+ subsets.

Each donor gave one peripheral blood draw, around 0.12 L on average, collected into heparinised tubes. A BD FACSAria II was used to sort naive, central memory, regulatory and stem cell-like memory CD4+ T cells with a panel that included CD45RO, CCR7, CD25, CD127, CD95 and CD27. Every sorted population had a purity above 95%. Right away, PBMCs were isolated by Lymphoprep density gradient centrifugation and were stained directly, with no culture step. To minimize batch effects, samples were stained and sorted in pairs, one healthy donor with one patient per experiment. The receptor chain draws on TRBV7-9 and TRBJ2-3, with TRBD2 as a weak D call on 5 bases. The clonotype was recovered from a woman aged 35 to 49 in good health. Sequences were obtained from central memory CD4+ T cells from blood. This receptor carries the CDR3 CASSLRPSGSDTQYF. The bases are TGTGCCAGCAGCTTGCGGCCCTCGGGGTCGGATACGCAGTATTTT.